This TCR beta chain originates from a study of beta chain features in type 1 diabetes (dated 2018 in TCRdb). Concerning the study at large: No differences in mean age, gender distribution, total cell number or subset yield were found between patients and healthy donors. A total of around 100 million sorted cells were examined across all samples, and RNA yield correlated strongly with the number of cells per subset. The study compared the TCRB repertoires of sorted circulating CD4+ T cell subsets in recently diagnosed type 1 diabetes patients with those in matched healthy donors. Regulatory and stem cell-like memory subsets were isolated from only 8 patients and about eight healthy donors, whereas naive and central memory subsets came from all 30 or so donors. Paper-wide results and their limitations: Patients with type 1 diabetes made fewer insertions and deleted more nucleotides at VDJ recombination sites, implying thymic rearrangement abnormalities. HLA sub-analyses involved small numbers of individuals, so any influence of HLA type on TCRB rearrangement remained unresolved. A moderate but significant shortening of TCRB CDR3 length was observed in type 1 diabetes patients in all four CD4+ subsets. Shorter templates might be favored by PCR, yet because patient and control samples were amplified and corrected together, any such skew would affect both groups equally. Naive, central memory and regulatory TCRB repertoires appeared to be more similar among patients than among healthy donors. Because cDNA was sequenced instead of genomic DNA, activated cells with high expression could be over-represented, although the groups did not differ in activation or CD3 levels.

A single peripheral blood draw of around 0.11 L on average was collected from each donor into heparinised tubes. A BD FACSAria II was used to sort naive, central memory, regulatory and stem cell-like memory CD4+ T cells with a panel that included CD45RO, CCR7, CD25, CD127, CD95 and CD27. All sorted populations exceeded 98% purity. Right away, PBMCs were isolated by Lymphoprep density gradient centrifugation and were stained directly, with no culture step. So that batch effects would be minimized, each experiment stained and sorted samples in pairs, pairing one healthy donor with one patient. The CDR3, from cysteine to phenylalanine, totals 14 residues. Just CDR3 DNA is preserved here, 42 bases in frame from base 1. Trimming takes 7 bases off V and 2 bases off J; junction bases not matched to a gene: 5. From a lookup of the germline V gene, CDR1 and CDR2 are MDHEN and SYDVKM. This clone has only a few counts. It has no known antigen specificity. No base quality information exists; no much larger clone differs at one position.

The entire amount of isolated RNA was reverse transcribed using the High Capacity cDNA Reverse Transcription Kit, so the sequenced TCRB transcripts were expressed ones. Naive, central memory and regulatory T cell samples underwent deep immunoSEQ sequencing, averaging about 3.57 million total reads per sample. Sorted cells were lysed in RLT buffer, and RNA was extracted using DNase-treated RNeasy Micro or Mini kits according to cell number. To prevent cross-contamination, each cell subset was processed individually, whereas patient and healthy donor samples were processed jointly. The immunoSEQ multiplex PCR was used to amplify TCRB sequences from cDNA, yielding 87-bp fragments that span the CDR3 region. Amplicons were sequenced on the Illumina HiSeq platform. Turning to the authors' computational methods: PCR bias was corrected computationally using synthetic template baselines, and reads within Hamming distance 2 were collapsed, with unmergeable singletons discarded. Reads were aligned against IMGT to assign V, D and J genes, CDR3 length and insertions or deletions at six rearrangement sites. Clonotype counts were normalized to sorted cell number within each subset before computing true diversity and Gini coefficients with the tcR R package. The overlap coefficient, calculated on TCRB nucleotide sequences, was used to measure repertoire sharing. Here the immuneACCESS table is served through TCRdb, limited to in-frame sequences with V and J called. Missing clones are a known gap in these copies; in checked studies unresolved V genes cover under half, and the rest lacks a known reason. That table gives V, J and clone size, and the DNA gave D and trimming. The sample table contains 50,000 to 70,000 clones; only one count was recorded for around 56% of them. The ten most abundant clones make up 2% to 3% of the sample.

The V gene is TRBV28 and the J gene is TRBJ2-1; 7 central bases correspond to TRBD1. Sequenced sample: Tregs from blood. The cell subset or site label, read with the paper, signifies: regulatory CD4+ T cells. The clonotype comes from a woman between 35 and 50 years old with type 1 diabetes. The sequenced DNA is TGTGCCAGCATACGCCAGGGGGCCTACAATGAGCAGTTCTTC. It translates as CASIRQGAYNEQFF.